These 31 T cell receptor beta chains share one sample of origin, sequenced in a study of PD-1 blockade in classical Hodgkin lymphoma. Every patient had relapsed following autologous stem cell transplantation, and cohorts differed in brentuximab vedotin exposure. Generated by immunoSEQ multiplex PCR, the TCRdb table keeps only in-frame clones and is missing some. The data show roughly 18,000 clones, 55% to 70% seen once. The sequences come from peripheral blood mononuclear cells (PBMCs), collected before the second cycle of nivolumab. Receptors were obtained from a human donor with classical Hodgkin lymphoma.

This clone has only a few counts. CDR3 coding DNA: TGTGCCAGCAGCTTAGGGGGTCGTACAGCCTCCTACGAGCAGTACTTC. It codes for CASSLGGRTASYEQYF. V usage is TRBV7-2 and J usage is TRBJ2-7; the D is unclear. The CDR3 has 16 residues. The germline gives CDR1 SGHTA, CDR2 FQGNSA. V lost 1 base and J lost 0, with 13 bases in between.

This rearrangement joins TRBV5-1 to TRBJ2-3; D may match TRBD1 or TRBD2 (5 bases each). V was cut by 4 bases and J by 5 bases, with 14 bases left in between. The germline CDR1 and CDR2 sequences are SGHRS and YFSETQ. CDR3 size: 14 residues. The CDR3 nucleotides are TGCGCCAGCAGCCAGGGCCGGGAAGGAGATACGCAGTATTTT. It encodes CASSQGREGDTQYF.

This chain uses TRBV27 with TRBJ2-3, with a possible D match to TRBD2 (6 bases). The CDR3 is 14 residues long. Trimming pared 2 bases from V and 2 bases from J, leaving 8 bases between. Germline CDR1 reads MNHEY; CDR2 reads SMNVEV (reference sequence). CDR3 sequence reads: CASSLAGLTDTQYF. The CDR3 DNA sequence: TGTGCCAGCAGTTTAGCGGGACTCACAGATACGCAGTATTTT.

This clone showed up just once. The V call is TRBV11-2, the J call TRBJ1-1; D is ambiguous. Germline V gene sequence: CDR1 SGHAT, CDR2 FQNNGV. This CDR3 region has 16 residues. The ends were cut back, 4 bases at V and 1 base at J, with 16 bases in the middle. The CDR3 loop reads CASSYHPERPNTEAFF. DNA of the CDR3: TGTGCCAGCAGCTACCACCCGGAACGGCCGAACACTGAAGCTTTCTTT.

This clone has just a few counts. The J gene is TRBJ1-4, the V gene TRBV21-1; the table assigns TRBD1, which was not confirmed against the DNA. TRBV21-1 is an annotated pseudogene. The CDR3 length is 15 residues. CDR3 nucleotides: TGTGCCAGCAGCAAAGCGCCAGAGGGGGAAGAAAAACTGTTTTTT. Protein: CASSKAPEGEEKLFF.

By its share, this clone is large. V usage is TRBV7-9 and J usage is TRBJ1-2; 7 nucleotides line up with TRBD1. Germline V gene data show CDR1 as SEHNR and CDR2 as FQNEAQ (reference sequence). This CDR3 region has 14 residues. The J segment lost 9 bases and the V segment lost 3 bases, leaving 10 bases of the junction unmatched. This chain's CDR3 is CASSFDREARSYTF. The CDR3 DNA is TGTGCCAGCAGCTTCGACAGGGAGGCCCGAAGCTACACCTTC.

V gene TRBV7-8 combines with J gene TRBJ2-7, with TRBD2 matching 10 bases. Trimming took 0 bases from V and 10 from J; bases not matched to a gene: 6. Germline CDR1 and CDR2: SGHVS and FQNEAQ. CDR3 length: 14 residues. This CDR3 is CASSLAPGTSDQYF. CDR3 sequence (DNA): TGTGCCAGCAGCTTAGCGCCCGGGACTAGCGATCAGTACTTC.

This chain links TRBV7-2 with TRBJ1-2; D not certain. This CDR3 contains 13 residues. V gave up 4 bases and J gave up 5 bases, with 11 bases separating them. Germline V lookup: CDR1 SGHTA, CDR2 FQGNSA. Written as DNA, the CDR3 is TGTGCCAGCAGCTCCAAGGGTGGATATGGCTACACCTTC. It specifies CASSSKGGYGYTF.

The V gene is TRBV20-1, the J gene TRBJ1-1; TRBD1 might be the D (5 bases). Germline V gene lookup returns CDR1 DFQATT and CDR2 SNEGSKA (reference sequence). This CDR3 is built from 11 residues. The CDR3 DNA sequence: TGCAGGGGGGAAAGTGACACTGAAGCTTTCTTT. Protein sequence: CRGESDTEAFF.

This clone was found a few times. V and J are TRBV28 and TRBJ1-5; 10 bases fit TRBD1. CDR3 length equals 15 residues. Germline V CDR1 and CDR2: MDHEN, SYDVKM. With 6 bases clipped from V and 7 bases from J, the junction kept 9 bases outside the gene matches. Here the CDR3 reads CASRTGTGVVQPQHF. The CDR3 DNA reads TGTGCCAGCAGAACCGGGACAGGGGTGGTCCAGCCCCAGCATTTT. The full variable domain, completed using reference TRBV28 and TRBJ1-5, is DVKVTQSSRYLVKRTGEKVFLECVQDMDHENMFWYRQDPGLGLRLIYFSYDVKMKEKGDIPEGYSVSREKKERFSLILESASTNQTSMYLCASRTGTGVVQPQHFGDGTRLSIL.

In DNA form, the CDR3 reads TGTGCCAGCAAGGGCTACGCTAGCACAGATACGCAGTATTTT. Its protein product is CASKGYASTDTQYF. This rearrangement joins TRBV7-2 to TRBJ2-3; D not resolved. Germline values: CDR1 SGHTA, CDR2 FQGNSA. The CDR3 runs 14 residues. Trimming cost V 7 bases and J 0 bases, with 11 bases left between them.

This sequence joins TRBV10-3 and TRBJ2-5; D not resolved. CDR3 length: 14 residues. Germline-derived CDR1 and CDR2 are ENHRY and SYGVKD. V gave up 7 bases and J gave up 1 base, with 13 bases separating them. CDR3 in amino acids: CAIMSPAGQETQYF. The CDR3, as DNA: TGTGCCATCATGAGTCCGGCCGGCCAAGAGACCCAGTACTTC.

The chain carries TRBV11-2 and TRBJ1-2; D remains ambiguous. This CDR3 is built from 12 residues. Trimming removed 1 base at V and 7 bases at J, with 7 bases between. Germline CDR1 and CDR2: SGHAT and FQNNGV. The CDR3 nucleotides read TGTGCCAGCAGCTTAGGGACCCCTGGCTACACCTTC. Its protein product is CASSLGTPGYTF.

Regarding this clone: Relative to the germline gene, one junction end is altered; a read error may explain this. The chain recombines TRBV7-7 with TRBJ2-7; D may be TRBD1 (6 bases). This CDR3 contains 13 residues. Looked up from germline, CDR1 is SSHAT and CDR2 is FNYEAQ (reference sequence). CDR3 sequence reads: CASSRDISYEQYF. CDR3 nucleotides: TGTGCTAGCAGCCGGGACATCTCCTACGAGCAGTACTTC.

By sample fraction, this clone is medium-sized. V usage is TRBV30 and J usage is TRBJ1-1; perhaps TRBD1 as D (5 bases). Trimming removed 2 bases at V and 5 bases at J, with 12 bases between. Germline loops: CDR1 GTSNPN, CDR2 SVGIG (reference sequence). The CDR3 contains 13 residues. CDR3 loop: CAWSMGRETEAFF. In DNA, the CDR3 is TGTGCCTGGAGTATGGGCAGGGAGACTGAAGCTTTCTTT.

As for this clone: Additional DNA sequences in this sample encode the identical CDR3. V and J are TRBV18 and TRBJ2-7, with a tentative D call TRBD2 (5 bases). The CDR3 runs 16 residues. Germline-derived CDR1 and CDR2 are KGHSH and LQKENI. Trimming left V 3 bases short and J 3 bases short, with 18 bases between. The CDR3 region is CASSPPKGAADYEQYF. CDR3 bases: TGTGCCAGCTCACCGCCGAAGGGAGCGGCGGACTACGAGCAGTACTTC.

The CDR3 sequence: CASSSSVYRGLQETQYF. The CDR3 bases are TGTGCCAGCAGCTCCTCGGTTTACAGGGGGCTGCAAGAGACCCAGTACTTC. The chain joins TRBV5-6 to TRBJ2-5, with 9 bases identical to TRBD1. The ends lost 3 bases at V and 2 bases at J; junction bases unmatched: 11. The CDR3 contains 17 residues. Germline CDR1 SGHDT, CDR2 YYEEEE.

The chain recombines TRBV2 with TRBJ2-3, with D possibly matching TRBD1 (6 bases). Between the trimmed V and J ends, which lost 6 bases and 6 bases, there was a span of 22 bases. This CDR3 comprises 16 residues. CDR1 and CDR2 from the germline V gene are SNHLY and FYNNEI. For the CDR3, the DNA is TGTGCCAGCAGCCCGCCGGTGGGGGCAGTGGGGGATACGCAGTATTTT. Translating gives CASSPPVGAVGDTQYF. Full variable domain (missing parts from reference TRBV2 and TRBJ2-3): EPEVTQTPSHQVTQMGQEVILRCVPISNHLYFYWYRQILGQKVEFLVSFYNNEISEKSEIFDDQFSVERPDGSNFTLKIRSTKLEDSAMYFCASSPPVGAVGDTQYFGPGTRLTVL.

This clone appeared a single time. J is TRBJ2-7 and V is TRBV5-6, with TRBD2 matching 9 bases. The germline CDR1 and CDR2 sequences are SGHDT and YYEEEE. This CDR3 is 15 amino acids long. With 5 bases clipped from V and 0 bases from J, the junction kept 6 bases outside the gene matches. The CDR3 DNA reads as TGTGCCAGCAGTATTGATAGCGGGAGCTCCTACGAGCAGTACTTC. The encoded protein is CASSIDSGSSYEQYF.

Comments on this clone: The sample has other DNA sequences that encode this CDR3 too. V and J are TRBV11-3 and TRBJ2-5; no reliable D call. This CDR3 contains 13 residues. Per germline, CDR1 SGHNT and CDR2 YENEEA. The V and J ends lost 0 bases and 3 bases respectively, with 5 bases between them. CDR3 bases: TGTGCCAGCAGCTTAGATCCAGAAGAGACCCAGTACTTC. It translates to CASSLDPEETQYF. Together with reference TRBV11-3 and TRBJ2-5, the CDR3 gives the full variable domain: EAGVVQSPRYKIIEKKQPVAFWCNPISGHNTLYWYLQNLGQGPELLIRYENEEAVDDSQLPKDRFSAERLKGVDSTLKIQPAELGDSAVYLCASSLDPEETQYFGPGTRLLVL.

The chain employs TRBV7-8 and TRBJ2-1, with 10 nucleotides matching TRBD2. The V gene's germline CDR1 is SGHVS and CDR2 FQNEAQ. V dropped 2 bases and J dropped 4; count of bases not matched to a gene: 11. The CDR3 sequence is 18 residues long. CDR3: CASSLPRRLAGRYNEQFF. Here the CDR3 DNA reads TGTGCCAGCAGCTTACCACGCCGACTAGCGGGTCGTTACAATGAGCAGTTCTTC.

The gene calls are TRBV2 and TRBJ1-3; 7 nucleotides match TRBD1. The V gene end was trimmed by 6 bases and the J gene end by 1 base; junction bases not matched to a gene: 6. CDR1 and CDR2 from the germline V gene are SNHLY and FYNNEI. CDR3 length: 15 residues. The chain's CDR3 is CASRETGNSGNTIYF. The CDR3 DNA reads TGTGCCAGCAGGGAGACAGGGAATTCTGGAAACACCATATATTTT.

This rearrangement joins TRBV27 to TRBJ1-4, with 9 nucleotides matching TRBD1. The CDR3 totals 14 residues. The V segment lost 6 bases and the J segment 8 bases; nucleotides outside the gene matches: 7. CDR1 is MNHEY, CDR2 SMNVEV, per germline (reference sequence). CDR3 sequence: CASRLQGAGEKLFF. The CDR3 region has the DNA TGTGCCAGCAGGCTACAGGGGGCAGGGGAAAAACTGTTTTTT.

DNA of the CDR3: TGTGCCAGCAGTCCCGGACAGGGAGTCTATGGCTACACCTTC. It is translated as CASSPGQGVYGYTF. The J gene is TRBJ1-2, the V gene TRBV28, with 8 positions matching TRBD1. In germline, CDR1 is MDHEN, CDR2 SYDVKM. The CDR3 sequence is 14 residues long. The junction had 6 bases not matched to a gene; V was cut back by 5 bases and J by 4 bases.

The chain has TRBV28 and TRBJ1-1, with D unclear. This CDR3 comprises 12 residues. Trimming shortened V by 4 bases and J by 4 bases, and 7 bases separated the two germline ends. Per the germline V gene, CDR1 is MDHEN and CDR2 is SYDVKM. CDR3 protein: CASSSRGTEAFF. The CDR3 DNA reads TGTGCCAGCAGTTCCCGGGGCACTGAAGCTTTCTTT. Variable domain in full (rest from reference TRBV28 and TRBJ1-1): DVKVTQSSRYLVKRTGEKVFLECVQDMDHENMFWYRQDPGLGLRLIYFSYDVKMKEKGDIPEGYSVSREKKERFSLILESASTNQTSMYLCASSSRGTEAFFGQGTRLTVV.

This clone appeared a few times. The V gene is TRBV28, the J gene TRBJ1-1; D gene unclear. V was pared by 3 bases and J by 3 bases, with 11 bases between. CDR1 and CDR2 (germline): MDHEN, SYDVKM. The CDR3 has 14 residues. In DNA form, the CDR3 reads TGTGCCAGCAGTTTTGAACAGCTGTACACTGAAGCTTTCTTT. Amino acids: CASSFEQLYTEAFF.

This clone was picked up a small number of times. V is TRBV5-6 and J is TRBJ1-4; TRBD1 is a possible D gene (5 bases). The CDR3 is made up of 15 amino acids. Trimming took off 2 bases at V and 3 bases at J, with 11 bases between the two ends. From germline, CDR1 is SGHDT and CDR2 YYEEEE. The CDR3 DNA reads TGTGCCAGCAGCTTCGGGGGAGCCCCTAATGAAAAACTGTTTTTT. Amino acids: CASSFGGAPNEKLFF. Using reference TRBV5-6 and TRBJ1-4 for the parts outside the CDR3, the full variable domain is DAGVTQSPTHLIKTRGQQVTLRCSPKSGHDTVSWYQQALGQGPQFIFQYYEEEERQRGNFPDRFSGHQFPNYSSELNVNALLLGDSALYLCASSFGGAPNEKLFFGSGTQLSVL.

The genes are TRBV27 and TRBJ1-4; D is unresolved. CDR1 is MNHEY and CDR2 is SMNVEV in the germline V gene (reference sequence). Trimming stripped 5 bases from V and 8 bases from J, with 12 bases between. This CDR3 region has 13 residues. The CDR3 bases are TGTGCCAGCAGTGTTTCAAGGAGGGAAAAACTGTTTTTT. Its protein product is CASSVSRREKLFF.

The chain is built from TRBV5-4 and TRBJ2-1; D unresolved. Germline CDR1 is SGHNT and CDR2 is YYREEE (reference sequence). V was clipped by 7 bases and J by 2 bases, with 16 bases between them. CDR3 size: 15 residues. The CDR3 nucleotides are TGTGCCAGCCTCGCAAGCGAACATCCCTACAATGAGCAGTTCTTC. Its translation: CASLASEHPYNEQFF.

The chain is built from TRBV6-4 and TRBJ1-1; D gene unclear. The CDR3 runs to 15 residues. V was trimmed by 10 bases and J by 1 base, leaving 19 bases between them. Germline V gene data show CDR1 as MRHNA and CDR2 as SNTAGT. CDR3 DNA sequence: TGTGCCACCCTCACACAACCGGATTCGAACACTGAAGCTTTCTTT. It encodes CATLTQPDSNTEAFF.

The chain links TRBV19 to TRBJ2-1; D may correspond to TRBD1 or TRBD2 (5 bases each). V was cut by 3 bases and J by 3 bases, with 12 bases left in between. Germline lookup yields CDR1 LNHDA and CDR2 SQIVND (reference sequence). This CDR3 has 15 residues. This CDR3 reads CASSISGTNYNEQFF. DNA for the CDR3: TGTGCCAGTAGTATCTCCGGGACCAACTACAATGAGCAGTTCTTC. Filled out from reference TRBV19 and TRBJ2-1, the complete variable domain reads DGGITQSPKYLFRKEGQNVTLSCEQNLNHDAMYWYRQDPGQGLRLIYYSQIVNDFQKGDIAEGYSVSREKKESFPLTVTSAQKNPTAFYLCASSISGTNYNEQFFGPGTRLTVL.